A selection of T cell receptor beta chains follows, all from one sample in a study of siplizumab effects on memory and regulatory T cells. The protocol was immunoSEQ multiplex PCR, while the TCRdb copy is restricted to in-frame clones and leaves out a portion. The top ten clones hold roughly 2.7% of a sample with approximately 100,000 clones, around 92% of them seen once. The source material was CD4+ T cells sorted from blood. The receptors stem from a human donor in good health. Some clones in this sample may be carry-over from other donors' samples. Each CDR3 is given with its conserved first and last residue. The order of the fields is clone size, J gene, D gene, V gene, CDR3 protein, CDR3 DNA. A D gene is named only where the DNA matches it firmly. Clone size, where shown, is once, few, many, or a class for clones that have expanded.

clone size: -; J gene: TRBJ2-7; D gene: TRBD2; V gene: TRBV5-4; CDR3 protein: CASSPGGLAGGEQYF; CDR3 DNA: TGTGCCAGCAGCCCTGGGGGTCTAGCGGGAGGGGAGCAGTACTTC
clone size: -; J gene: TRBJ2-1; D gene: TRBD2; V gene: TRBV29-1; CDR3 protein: CSALAGGEQFF; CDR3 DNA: TGCAGCGCTTTAGCGGGAGGTGAGCAGTTCTTC
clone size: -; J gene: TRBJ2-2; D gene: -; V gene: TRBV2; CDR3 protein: CASRQENTGELFF; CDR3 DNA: TGTGCCAGCCGCCAGGAGAACACCGGGGAGCTGTTTTTT
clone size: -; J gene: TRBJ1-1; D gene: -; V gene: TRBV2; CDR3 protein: CASSGQQVSNTEAFF; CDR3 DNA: TGTGCCAGCAGTGGACAACAGGTATCGAACACTGAAGCTTTCTTT
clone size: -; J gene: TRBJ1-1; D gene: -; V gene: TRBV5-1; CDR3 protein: CASSQGNTEAFF; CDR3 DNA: TGCGCCAGCAGCCAAGGTAACACTGAAGCTTTCTTT
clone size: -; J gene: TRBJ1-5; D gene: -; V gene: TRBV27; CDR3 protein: CASFSNQPQHF; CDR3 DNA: TGTGCCAGCTTTAGCAATCAGCCCCAGCATTTT
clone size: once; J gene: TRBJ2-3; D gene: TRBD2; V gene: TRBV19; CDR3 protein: CASSHKTGTSGSMGTDTQYF; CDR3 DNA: TGTGCCAGTAGCCATAAAACCGGGACTAGCGGGAGTATGGGCACAGATACGCAGTATTTT
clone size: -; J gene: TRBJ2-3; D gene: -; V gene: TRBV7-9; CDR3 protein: CASSLAPDTQYF; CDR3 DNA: TGTGCCAGCAGCTTAGCACCCGATACGCAGTATTTT
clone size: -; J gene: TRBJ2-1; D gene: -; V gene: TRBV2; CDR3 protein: CASSEVKVVVEQFF; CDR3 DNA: TGTGCCAGCAGTGAAGTCAAGGTAGTCGTTGAGCAGTTCTTC
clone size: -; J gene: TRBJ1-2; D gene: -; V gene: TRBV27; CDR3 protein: CASSLSSRYGYTF; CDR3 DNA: TGTGCCAGCAGTTTGAGTTCCCGTTATGGCTACACCTTC
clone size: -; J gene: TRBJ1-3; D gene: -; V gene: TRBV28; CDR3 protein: CASRVGLSRNTIYF; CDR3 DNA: TGTGCCAGCAGAGTAGGCCTCTCTCGTAACACCATATATTTT
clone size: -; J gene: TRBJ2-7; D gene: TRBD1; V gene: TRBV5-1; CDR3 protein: CASSPRPGQVLYEQYF; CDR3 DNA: TGCGCCAGCAGCCCGAGACCGGGACAGGTACTCTACGAGCAGTACTTC
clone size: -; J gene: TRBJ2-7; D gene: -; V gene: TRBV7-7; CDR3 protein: CASSPDGSSYEQYF; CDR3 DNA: TGTGCTAGCAGCCCAGACGGCAGCTCCTACGAGCAGTACTTC
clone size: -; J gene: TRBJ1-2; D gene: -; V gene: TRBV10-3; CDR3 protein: CAISELHRYGYTF; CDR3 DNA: TGTGCCATCAGTGAGCTTCACCGCTATGGCTACACCTTC
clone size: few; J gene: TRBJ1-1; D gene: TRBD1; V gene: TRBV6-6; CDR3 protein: CASSYLQGYTEAFF; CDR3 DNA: TGTGCCAGCAGTTACTTACAGGGGTACACTGAAGCTTTCTTT
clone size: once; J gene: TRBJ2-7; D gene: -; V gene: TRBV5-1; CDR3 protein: CASSLVPDPPEQYF; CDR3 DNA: TGCGCCAGCAGCTTGGTACCGGACCCTCCGGAGCAGTACTTC
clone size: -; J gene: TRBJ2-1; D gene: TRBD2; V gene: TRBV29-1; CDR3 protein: CSVAWTSGNYNEQFF; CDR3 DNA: TGCAGCGTTGCCTGGACTAGCGGGAATTACAATGAGCAGTTCTTC
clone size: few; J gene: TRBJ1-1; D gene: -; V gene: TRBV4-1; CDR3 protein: CASSQDDRDGGEAFF; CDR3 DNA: TGCGCCAGCAGCCAAGATGATCGGGACGGTGGAGAAGCTTTCTTT
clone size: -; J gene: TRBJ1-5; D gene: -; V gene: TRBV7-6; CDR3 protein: CASSAGPTGQPQHF; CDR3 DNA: TGTGCCAGCAGCGCCGGACCCACGGGCCAGCCCCAGCATTTT
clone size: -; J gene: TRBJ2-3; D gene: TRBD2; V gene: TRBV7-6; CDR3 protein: CASSLASRSSGTADTQYF; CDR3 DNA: TGTGCCAGCAGCTTAGCCTCTCGGTCTAGCGGGACAGCGGATACGCAGTATTTT
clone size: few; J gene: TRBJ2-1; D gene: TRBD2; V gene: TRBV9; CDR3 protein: CASSVGAGANEQFF; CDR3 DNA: TGTGCCAGCAGCGTAGGAGCGGGAGCCAATGAGCAGTTCTTC
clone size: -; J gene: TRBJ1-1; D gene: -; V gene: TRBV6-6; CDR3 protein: CASSFVASLIHSEAFF; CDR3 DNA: TGTGCCAGCAGTTTTGTCGCGTCTCTTATACACTCTGAAGCTTTCTTT
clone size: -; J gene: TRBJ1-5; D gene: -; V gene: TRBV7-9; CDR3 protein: CASSSPVWDGNQPQHF; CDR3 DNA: TGTGCCAGCAGCTCGCCCGTCTGGGACGGCAATCAGCCCCAGCATTTT
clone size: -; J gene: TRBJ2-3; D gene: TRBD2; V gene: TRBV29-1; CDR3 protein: CSVEDPWGTSEDTQYF; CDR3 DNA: TGCAGCGTTGAAGATCCTTGGGGGACTAGCGAAGATACGCAGTATTTT
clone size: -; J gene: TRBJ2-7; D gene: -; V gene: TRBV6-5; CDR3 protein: CASRLTGTGPYEQYF; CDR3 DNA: TGTGCCAGCAGATTGACCGGGACGGGTCCCTACGAGCAGTACTTC
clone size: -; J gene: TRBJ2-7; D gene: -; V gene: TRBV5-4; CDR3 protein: CASSSGGGATYEQYF; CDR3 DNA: TGTGCCAGCAGCTCTGGTGGAGGGGCAACGTACGAGCAGTACTTC
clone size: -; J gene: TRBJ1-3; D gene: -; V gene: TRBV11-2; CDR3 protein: CASSLDASGNTIYF; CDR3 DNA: TGTGCCAGCAGCTTAGACGCCTCTGGAAACACCATATATTTT
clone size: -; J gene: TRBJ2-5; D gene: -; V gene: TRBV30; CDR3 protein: CAWSLQETQYF; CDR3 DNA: TGTGCCTGGAGCCTTCAAGAGACCCAGTACTTC
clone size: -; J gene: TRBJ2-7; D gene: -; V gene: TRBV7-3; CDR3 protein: CASSLRAGTIYEQYF; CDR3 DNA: TGTGCCAGCAGCTTACGCGCGGGGACGATCTACGAGCAGTACTTC
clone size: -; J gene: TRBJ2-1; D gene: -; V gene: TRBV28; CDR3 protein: CASSFSGGNYNEQFF; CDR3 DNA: TGTGCCAGCAGTTTTTCGGGGGGCAACTACAATGAGCAGTTCTTC
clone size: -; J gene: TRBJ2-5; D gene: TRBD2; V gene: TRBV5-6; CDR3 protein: CASSQLAGGQETQYF; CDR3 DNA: TGTGCCAGCAGTCAACTAGCGGGAGGGCAAGAGACCCAGTACTTC
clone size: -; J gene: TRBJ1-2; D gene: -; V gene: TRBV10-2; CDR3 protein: CASSRGLNRALNYGYTF; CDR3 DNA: TGCGCCAGCAGCCGTGGCCTGAACAGGGCTCTTAACTATGGCTACACCTTC
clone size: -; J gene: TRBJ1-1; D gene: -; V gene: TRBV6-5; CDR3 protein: CASSPDRLNTEAFF; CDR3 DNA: TGTGCCAGCAGCCCCGACAGACTGAACACTGAAGCTTTCTTT
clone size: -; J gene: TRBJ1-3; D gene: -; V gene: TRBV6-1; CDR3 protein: CASSEVEILSGNTIYF; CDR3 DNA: TGTGCCAGCAGTGAAGTTGAAATACTCTCTGGAAACACCATATATTTT
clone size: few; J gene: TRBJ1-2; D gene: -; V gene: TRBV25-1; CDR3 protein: CASSEYMAPQASGYTF; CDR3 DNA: TGTGCCAGCAGTGAATATATGGCCCCCCAAGCCTCCGGCTACACCTTC
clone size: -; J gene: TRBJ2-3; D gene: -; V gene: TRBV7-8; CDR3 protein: CASSTTDTQYF; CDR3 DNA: TGTGCCAGCAGCACCACAGATACGCAGTATTTT
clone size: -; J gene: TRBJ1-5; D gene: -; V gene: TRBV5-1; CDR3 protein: CASSLEGSNQPQHF; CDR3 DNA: TGCGCCAGCAGCTTGGAAGGCTCGAATCAGCCCCAGCATTTT
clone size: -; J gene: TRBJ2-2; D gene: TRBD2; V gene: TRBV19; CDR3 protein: CASKDLGTRASGELFF; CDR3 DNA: TGTGCCAGTAAAGATCTGGGGACTAGGGCTTCCGGGGAGCTGTTTTTT
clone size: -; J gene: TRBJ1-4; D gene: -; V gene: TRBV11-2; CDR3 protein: CASSPGAHIATNEKLFF; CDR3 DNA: TGTGCCAGCAGCCCTGGTGCACACATTGCAACTAATGAAAAACTGTTTTTT
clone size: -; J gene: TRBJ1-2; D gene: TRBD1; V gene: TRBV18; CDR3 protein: CASSSSGSRDRKGYTF; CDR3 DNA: TGTGCCAGCTCATCGAGTGGGAGCCGGGACAGGAAGGGCTACACCTTC
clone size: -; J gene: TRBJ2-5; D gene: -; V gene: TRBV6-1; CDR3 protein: CASSRAAGGQETQYF; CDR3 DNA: TGTGCCAGCAGTCGGGCGGCCGGGGGGCAGGAGACCCAGTACTTC
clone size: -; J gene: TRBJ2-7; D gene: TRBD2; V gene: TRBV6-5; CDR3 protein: CASSPPNGRGYEQYF; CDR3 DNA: TGTGCCAGCAGTCCGCCAAACGGGAGGGGATACGAGCAGTACTTC
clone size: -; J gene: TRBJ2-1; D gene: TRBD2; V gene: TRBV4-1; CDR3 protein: CASSLPSGRGYNEQFF; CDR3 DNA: TGCGCCAGCAGCCTCCCAAGCGGGAGAGGCTACAATGAGCAGTTCTTC